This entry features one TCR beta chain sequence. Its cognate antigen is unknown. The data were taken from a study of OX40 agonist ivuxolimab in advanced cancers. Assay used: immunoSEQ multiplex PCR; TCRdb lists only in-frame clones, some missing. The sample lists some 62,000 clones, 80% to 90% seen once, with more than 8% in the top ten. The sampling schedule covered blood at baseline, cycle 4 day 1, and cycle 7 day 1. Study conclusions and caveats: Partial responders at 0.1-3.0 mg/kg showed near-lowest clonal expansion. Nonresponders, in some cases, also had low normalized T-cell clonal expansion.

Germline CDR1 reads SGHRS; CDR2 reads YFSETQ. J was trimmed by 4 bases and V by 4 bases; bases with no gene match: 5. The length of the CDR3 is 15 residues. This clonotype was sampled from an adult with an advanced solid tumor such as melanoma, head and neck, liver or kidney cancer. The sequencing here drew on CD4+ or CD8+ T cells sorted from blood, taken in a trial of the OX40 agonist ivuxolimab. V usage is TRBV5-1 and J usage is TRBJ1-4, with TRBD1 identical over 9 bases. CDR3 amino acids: CASSKGTGNNEKLFF. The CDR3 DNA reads TGCGCCAGCAGCAAAGGGACAGGGAATAATGAAAAACTGTTTTTT.